This T cell receptor beta chain appears in the sequencing data of a study of T-cell memory formation after mild COVID-19. UMIs and sample barcodes were carried by the TCR alpha and TCR beta cDNA libraries that 5'RACE produced using constant-segment primers. Via MiXCR, TCRdb re-called the 5' RACE reads, giving one row per CDR3 protein. The data contain roughly 250,000 distinct CDR3 sequences, over 15% of them singletons. The CDR3 loop spans 14 amino acids. V was cut by 0 bases and J by 4 bases, with 6 bases left in between. Germline loops: CDR1 LGHDT, CDR2 YNNKEL (reference sequence). Findings and caveats of the study: The authors did not confirm SARS-CoV-2 specificity of second-wave clones peaking day 37.

This clonotype was picked up a small number of times. Its antigen is not identified. V usage is TRBV3-1 and J usage is TRBJ2-2; no firm D call. The sample was PBMCs or a T cell subset sorted from them (not recorded which). The sequence was collected from a man aged 18 to 29 who had mild COVID-19 (a few samples of this study predate the infection). Cell type and time point are not known. The CDR3 DNA reads TGTGCCAGCAGCCAAGACAGCTTCACCGGGGAGCTGTTTTTT. It encodes CASSQDSFTGELFF.